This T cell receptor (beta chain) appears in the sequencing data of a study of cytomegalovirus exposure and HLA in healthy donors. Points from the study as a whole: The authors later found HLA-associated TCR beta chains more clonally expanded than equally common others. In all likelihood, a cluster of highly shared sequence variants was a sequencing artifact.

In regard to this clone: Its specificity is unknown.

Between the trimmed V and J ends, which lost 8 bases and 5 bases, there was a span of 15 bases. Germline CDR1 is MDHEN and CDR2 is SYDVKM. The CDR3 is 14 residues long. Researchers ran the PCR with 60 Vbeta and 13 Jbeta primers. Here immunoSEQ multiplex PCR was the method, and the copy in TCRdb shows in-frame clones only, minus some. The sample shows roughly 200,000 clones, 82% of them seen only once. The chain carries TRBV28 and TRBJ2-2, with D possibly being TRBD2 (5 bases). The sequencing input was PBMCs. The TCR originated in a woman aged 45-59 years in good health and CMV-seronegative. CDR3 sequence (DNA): TGTGCCAGCGGCCCCCCGGGAACGACCGGGGAGCTGTTTTTT. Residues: CASGPPGTTGELFF.